The 20 T cell receptor beta chains below come from one sample, sequenced in a study of CD8 T cells in ankylosing spondylitis. Study-wide results and limits: Blood from ankylosing spondylitis patients appeared to carry a characteristic roughly eight-variant TCR beta motif.

One entry per CDR3 protein, called by TCRdb with MiXCR from the 5' RACE reads. The table has some 840,000 distinct CDR3 sequences, around 11% seen once; the top ten hold 0.51%. Their cognate antigens are unknown. The sequenced sample consisted of blood, either unsorted or a sorted T cell fraction (not recorded which). Receptor source: a male donor with ankylosing spondylitis.

This clonotype appeared many times. This chain connects TRBV27 to TRBJ2-7; 12 nucleotides match TRBD2. The CDR3 loop spans 15 amino acids. J gave up 6 bases and V 5 bases, and 8 bases lay outside the gene matches. The germline V gene encodes CDR1 MNHEY and CDR2 SMNVEV (reference sequence). CDR3 nucleotides: TGTGCCAGCAGTCACCTCAGACTAGCGGGAGTCGAGCAGTACTTC. Protein product: CASSHLRLAGVEQYF.

The sample holds a few counts of this clonotype. The chain has TRBV24-1 and TRBJ2-3; D is possibly TRBD2 (5 bases). The CDR3 sequence is 16 residues long. The V gene's germline CDR1 is KGHDR and CDR2 SFDVKD. The germline V and J ends were trimmed by 6 bases and 4 bases, with 19 bases remaining between them. The CDR3 bases are TGTGCCACCAGTCCAGCGGAGCCTACCCCCCCAGATACGCAGTATTTT. This sequence encodes CATSPAEPTPPDTQYF.

This clonotype was observed a handful of times. The chain has TRBV18 and TRBJ2-7; 7 bases map to TRBD1. The ends lost 1 base at V and 6 bases at J; junction bases unmatched: 12. The germline V gene encodes CDR1 KGHSH and CDR2 LQKENI. The length of the CDR3 is 16 residues. The chain's CDR3 is CASSPQTGSLLREQYF. As DNA, the CDR3 is TGTGCCAGCTCACCACAGACAGGGAGTCTCCTTCGCGAGCAGTACTTC.

This clonotype was found a few times. The V gene is TRBV20-1, the J gene TRBJ1-1, with TRBD1 identical over 7 bases. The junction had 10 bases not matched to a gene; V was cut back by 0 bases and J by 6 bases. Germline loops: CDR1 DFQATT, CDR2 SNEGSKA (reference sequence). The CDR3 extends over 15 amino acids. The DNA for the CDR3 is TGCAGTGCTAGAGATCGGAGCAGGGGGACGGCTGAAGCTTTCTTT. It specifies CSARDRSRGTAEAFF.

The V call is TRBV10-3, the J call TRBJ1-6; 7 positions agree with TRBD1. Germline CDR1 and CDR2: ENHRY and SYGVKD. The V segment lost 2 bases and the J segment 6 bases; nucleotides outside the gene matches: 1. This CDR3 contains 14 residues. This CDR3 reads CAISEQGGNSPLHF. In DNA form, the CDR3 reads TGTGCCATCAGTGAGCAGGGGGGTAATTCACCCCTCCACTTT.

The CDR3 coding sequence is TGTGCCAGCAGTTTAAGACGGGGTAACGCCTACAATGAGCAGTTCTTC. Protein sequence: CASSLRRGNAYNEQFF. The V call is TRBV5-5, the J call TRBJ2-1; possibly TRBD2 for D (5 bases). This CDR3 is built from 16 residues. With 5 bases removed from V and 2 bases from J, the gap between germline ends came to 17 bases. Germline values: CDR1 SGHKS, CDR2 YYEKEE (reference sequence).

A few counts support this clonotype. J is TRBJ2-1 and V is TRBV20-1; 10 nucleotides match TRBD1. The CDR3 covers 15 residues. Germline loops: CDR1 DFQATT, CDR2 SNEGSKA (reference sequence). Trimming removed 5 bases from V and 6 bases from J; junction bases left unmatched: 10. CDR3 bases: TGCAGTGCTCCTCCGTGGGACAGGGGTCCCAATGAGCAGTTCTTC. It specifies CSAPPWDRGPNEQFF.

Ten or more counts support this clonotype. Here the CDR3 DNA reads TGTGCCAGTAGTATCTCTGGGAACGGTAGGACCTACGAGCAGTACTTC. It yields the protein CASSISGNGRTYEQYF. This rearrangement joins TRBV19 to TRBJ2-7; D is ambiguous. Trimming shortened V by 3 bases and J by 2 bases, and 17 bases separated the two germline ends. Germline assignment: CDR1 LNHDA and CDR2 SQIVND (reference sequence). This CDR3 has 16 residues. The whole variable domain, filled in from reference TRBV19 and TRBJ2-7, reads DGGITQSPKYLFRKEGQNVTLSCEQNLNHDAMYWYRQDPGQGLRLIYYSQIVNDFQKGDIAEGYSVSREKKESFPLTVTSAQKNPTAFYLCASSISGNGRTYEQYFGPGTRLTVT.

This rearrangement joins TRBV4-3 to TRBJ2-2; D remains unclear. V gave up 2 bases and J gave up 4 bases, with 8 bases separating them. CDR1 is LGHNA, CDR2 YSLEER, per germline. The CDR3 runs to 14 residues. The chain's CDR3 is CASSQPGTTGELFF. DNA for the CDR3: TGCGCCAGCAGCCAACCAGGAACCACCGGGGAGCTGTTTTTT.

The table lists this clonotype with a few counts. This sequence joins TRBV10-3 and TRBJ2-5; 8 bases match TRBD1. Per the germline V gene, CDR1 is ENHRY and CDR2 is SYGVKD. The trim removed 6 bases at V and 5 bases at J, leaving 11 bases unmatched. CDR3 size: 15 residues. CDR3 coding DNA: TGTGCCATCAGCACCGGGACAGGCCTGGGGGAGACCCAGTACTTC. It encodes CAISTGTGLGETQYF.

This clonotype has more than one count but fewer than ten. The chain combines TRBV4-1 with TRBJ1-1, with a possible D match to TRBD1 (6 bases). CDR1 and CDR2 from the germline V gene are MGHRA and YSYEKL. This CDR3 is built from 16 residues. V was trimmed by 4 bases and J by 4 bases, leaving 19 bases between them. In DNA form, the CDR3 reads TGCGCCAGCAGCCTCTTAGGGGGACCCTCGGGCACTGAAGCTTTCTTT. Translation gives CASSLLGGPSGTEAFF.

This clonotype was recorded a few times. The chain uses TRBV7-2 and TRBJ2-3; 10 bases match TRBD2. Germline CDR1 reads SGHTA; CDR2 reads FQGNSA. V shed 6 bases and J 4 bases; nucleotides not matched to a gene: 7. CDR3 length: 15 amino acids. CDR3 bases: TGTGCCAGCAGGGAAGGGACTAGCGTTGCAGATACGCAGTATTTT. Residues: CASREGTSVADTQYF.

This clonotype showed up just a few times. The chain couples TRBV7-2 to TRBJ2-7, with 7 bases identical to TRBD1. V shed 2 bases, J shed 5 bases, and the junction held 6 bases outside the gene matches. Germline assignment: CDR1 SGHTA and CDR2 FQGNSA. The CDR3 contains 14 residues. CDR3 bases: TGTGCCAGCAGCTTAATAGGGACAGTGAACGAGCAGTACTTC. This sequence encodes CASSLIGTVNEQYF.

This clonotype showed up just a few times. The rearrangement links TRBV20-1 to TRBJ1-2; D gene unclear. Looked up from germline, CDR1 is DFQATT and CDR2 is SNEGSKA (reference sequence). This CDR3 is 12 amino acids long. Trimming took off 3 bases at V and 6 bases at J, with 11 bases between the two ends. The CDR3 DNA follows: TGCAGTGCTAGGGCCTCTTTTGATGGCTACACCTTC. Its translation: CSARASFDGYTF.

This clonotype occurred a few times. The chain joins TRBV5-4 to TRBJ2-3; 8 bases are a match to TRBD2. The germline CDR1 and CDR2 sequences are SGHNT and YYREEE (reference sequence). V dropped 0 bases and J dropped 1; count of bases not matched to a gene: 4. The CDR3 spans 16 residues. The CDR3 reads CASSLEAGGGTDTQYF. The CDR3 DNA is TGTGCCAGCAGCTTGGAGGCGGGAGGAGGCACAGATACGCAGTATTTT. The full variable domain, in which reference TRBV5-4 and TRBJ2-3 provide the parts outside the CDR3, is ETGVTQSPTHLIKTRGQQVTLRCSSQSGHNTVSWYQQALGQGPQFIFQYYREEENGRGNFPPRFSGLQFPNYSSELNVNALELDDSALYLCASSLEAGGGTDTQYFGPGTRLTVL.

There are a few counts of this clonotype. The rearrangement uses TRBV4-2 and TRBJ2-7; no clear D gene. V was pared by 1 base and J by 5 bases, with 18 bases between. The CDR3 is made up of 16 amino acids. CDR1 and CDR2 (germline): LGHNA, YNFKEQ. The CDR3 loop reads CASSQGLHSRINEQYF. CDR3 nucleotides: TGTGCCAGCAGCCAAGGCCTACATAGCCGCATAAACGAGCAGTACTTC.

This clonotype was seen more than once but under ten times. This chain joins TRBV5-5 and TRBJ1-1; D may be TRBD1 (6 bases). Trimming cost V 5 bases and J 3 bases, with 14 bases left between them. Germline CDR1 SGHKS, CDR2 YYEKEE (reference sequence). The CDR3 spans 14 residues. CDR3 bases: TGTGCCAGCAGGCCCCGGGACATTCACACTGAAGCTTTCTTT. The encoded protein is CASRPRDIHTEAFF. The entire variable domain, with the rest obtained from reference TRBV5-5 and TRBJ1-1, is as follows: DAGVTQSPTHLIKTRGQQVTLRCSPISGHKSVSWYQQVLGQGPQFIFQYYEKEERGRGNFPDRFSARQFPNYSSELNVNALLLGDSALYLCASRPRDIHTEAFFGQGTRLTVV.

The V call is TRBV4-1, the J call TRBJ2-3; D gene ambiguous. CDR1 and CDR2 (germline): MGHRA, YSYEKL. The CDR3 is 15 residues long. Trimming shortened V by 4 bases and J by 2 bases, and 13 bases separated the two germline ends. This chain's CDR3 is CASSRSQTFTDTQYF. In nucleotides, the CDR3 is TGCGCCAGCAGCCGAAGCCAGACATTCACAGATACGCAGTATTTT.

This clonotype was detected ten times or more. The chain carries TRBV6-2 or TRBV6-3 and TRBJ2-7; D possibly matches TRBD1 or TRBD2 (5 bases each). The CDR3 consists of 14 residues. Per the germline V gene, CDR1 is MNHEY and CDR2 is SVGEGT. Trimming left V 2 bases short and J 1 base short, with 9 bases between. The CDR3 bases are TGTGCCAGCAGTTACGTGAGGGGTTCCTACGAGCAGTACTTC. It specifies CASSYVRGSYEQYF.

This clonotype was found a few times. CDR3 in DNA: TGTGCCAGCAGTTCCGGTAGGGGGGGGCCTGTGGATACGCAGTATTTT. It translates to CASSSGRGGPVDTQYF. The J gene is TRBJ2-3, the V gene TRBV27, with a weak D call TRBD2 (7 bases). This CDR3 is 16 amino acids long. The V gene's germline CDR1 is MNHEY and CDR2 SMNVEV (reference sequence). V shed 4 bases and J shed 6 bases, with 20 bases lying between them.